Presented here are 10 T cell receptor beta chains from one specimen sequenced in a study of early T cells in non-severe SARS-CoV-2 infection. TCRdb processed the 5' RACE reads anew with MiXCR; each CDR3 protein has one entry. Of roughly 45,000 distinct CDR3 sequences in the sample, about 6% were seen once. Material: whole blood, obtained at baseline. Receptors originate from an adult who was a healthcare worker with PCR-confirmed SARS-CoV-2 infection or an uninfected control (not recorded which).

This clonotype has just a few counts. The chain couples TRBV7-8 to TRBJ2-7, with 9 bases matching TRBD1. The germline CDR1 and CDR2 sequences are SGHVS and FQNEAQ. Unmatched junction bases numbered 7, after V lost 1 base and J lost 3 bases. This CDR3 is built from 16 residues. The CDR3 nucleotides are TGTGCCAGCAGCTTAGGAAGGACAGGGGCAGACTACGAGCAGTACTTC. Translating gives CASSLGRTGADYEQYF.

This clonotype has more than one count but fewer than ten. V is TRBV5-1 and J is TRBJ1-2; D remains ambiguous. The V end lost 1 base, the J end lost 0 bases, and 4 bases lay between the germline ends. Germline-derived CDR1 and CDR2 are SGHRS and YFSETQ. The CDR3 spans 13 residues. The CDR3 here is CASSLTANYGYTF. CDR3 bases: TGCGCCAGCAGCTTGACGGCTAACTATGGCTACACCTTC.

The chain links TRBV21-1 to TRBJ1-1. TRBV21-1 is shown as a pseudogene. The CDR3 has 15 residues. The CDR3 DNA is TGTGCCAGCAGCAAGGTCCAAACGAACAACACTGAAGCTTTCTTT. It codes for CASSKVQTNNTEAFF.

This clonotype turned up a few times. The CDR3 here is CASSAGWGQGTYEQYF. The CDR3 DNA is TGTGCCAGCAGCGCAGGATGGGGACAGGGGACCTACGAGCAGTACTTC. The V call is TRBV9, the J call TRBJ2-7; 10 nucleotides line up with TRBD1. Unmatched junction bases numbered 8, after V lost 3 bases and J lost 2 bases. From germline, CDR1 is SGDLS and CDR2 YYNGEE. This CDR3 has 16 amino acids.

This clonotype was counted ten times or more. V usage is TRBV12-3 or TRBV12-4 and J usage is TRBJ1-2; TRBD1 agrees at 8 bases. V shed 5 bases, J shed 2 bases, and the junction held 7 bases outside the gene matches. The CDR3 is made up of 15 amino acids. The CDR3 spells CASSRSGGSNYGYTF. The DNA for the CDR3 is TGTGCCAGCAGTCGATCAGGGGGCAGCAACTATGGCTACACCTTC.

With regard to this clonotype: Compared with germline, one end of the junction differs, possibly owing to a read error. The chain joins TRBV5-1 to TRBJ2-7; D tentatively fits TRBD1 or TRBD2 (5 bases each). Germline assignment: CDR1 SGHRS and CDR2 YFSETQ. The CDR3 runs 15 residues. The CDR3 DNA reads as TGCGCTAGCAGCTTGGGGGTCCAGGCAGGGTACGAGCAGTACTTC. It is translated as CASSLGVQAGYEQYF.

This clonotype was detected many times. V is TRBV12-5 and J is TRBJ2-3, with D unclear. CDR3 length: 13 amino acids. V gave up 2 bases and J gave up 1 base, with 4 bases separating them. CDR1 and CDR2 from the germline V gene are LGHNT and FRNRAP. The CDR3 spells CASGLLGTDTQYF. For the CDR3, the DNA is TGTGCTAGTGGTTTGTTGGGCACAGATACGCAGTATTTT.

This clonotype occurred many times. The chain has TRBV27 and TRBJ2-7; D gene ambiguous. Germline assignment: CDR1 MNHEY and CDR2 SMNVEV (reference sequence). This CDR3 region has 11 residues. V lost 6 bases and J 3 bases, leaving 6 bases between the germline ends. For the CDR3, the DNA is TGTGCCAGCAGGAAGGGCTACGAGCAGTACTTC. This gives the protein CASRKGYEQYF.

The genes are TRBV29-1 and TRBJ2-2; D is uncertain. The CDR3 runs 11 residues. V was trimmed by 6 bases and J by 0 bases, leaving 2 bases between them. CDR1 SQVTM and CDR2 ANQGSEA come from the germline V gene. The CDR3 nucleotides read TGCAGCGTGGCGAACACCGGGGAGCTGTTTTTT. Translating gives CSVANTGELFF.

This clonotype turned up a few times. The V call is TRBV9, the J call TRBJ2-7; tentative D call: TRBD1 (5 bases). V was pared by 4 bases and J by 3 bases, with 11 bases between. Germline V CDR1 and CDR2: SGDLS, YYNGEE. The CDR3 covers 13 residues. The CDR3 is CASSRTPNYEQYF. The CDR3 DNA follows: TGTGCCAGCAGCCGGACACCAAACTACGAGCAGTACTTC.